This T cell receptor (beta chain) was captured in a study of T cell responses to AZD1222 COVID-19 vaccine (dated by TCRdb to about 2021). Study-level background: A total of 230 to 250 trial participants underwent TCR sequencing, of whom nearly 210 had received two doses of AZD1222 and 26 had received two doses of the MenACWY control vaccine. Trial participants were enrolled into age subgroups of 18-55, 56-69 and 70-plus years, which contained about 150, 28 and 57 TCR-sequenced participants, respectively. The full study reports these points: Participants were mostly white British, with more females than males. The authors suggested clonal diversity may have been underestimated. A significant rise in spike-specific TCR breadth and depth was observed after two AZD1222 doses relative to day 0 and relative to MenACWY recipients. Because no day 14 peak-response samples were available, the repertoires could be characterized only after the peak T cell response. Nearly half of unique spike-specific TCRs reportedly recognized epitopes outside regions mutated in the B.1.351 and B.1.1.7 variants. The 56-69-year group was small, and its depth increase did not reach significance, likely because of low power. The whole spike protein was spanned by vaccine-associated CD4 TCRs, and dominant responses were seen in regions 160-218 and 743-854. Conclusions about previously exposed vaccinees are limited because only a handful of AZD1222 recipients were SARS-CoV-2 seropositive at baseline.

Spanning cysteine to phenylalanine, the CDR3 consists of 17 amino acids. The CDR3 DNA has 51 bases and is translated from base 1. V is cut by 7 bases and J by 0 bases, and the space between the germline ends is 20 bases. The germline V gene (reference sequence) gives CDR1 as MNHNY and CDR2 as SVGAGI. In light of the paper, this sample's time point label describes: baseline before first vaccination. The treatment or condition label, read with the paper, signifies: meningococcal conjugate vaccine given as trial control. The vaccinee samples were drawn from two UK trials, COV001 and COV002, one of which was a single-blind randomized controlled phase 2/3 trial testing AZD1222 (ChAdOx1 nCoV-19) in healthy adults. For TCRbeta chain sequencing, PBMC samples from trial participants were taken at day 0 and at day 28 after the second dose. With respect to this clone: The clone's antigen remains unknown. No quality values exist for individual bases; no much larger clone is one base distant.

The CDR3 regions of human TCRbeta chains were analyzed by immunosequencing. Regarding the original processing steps: TCRs in the repertoires were compared against a reference library of SARS-CoV-2-specific TCRs that had been generated with the MIRA antigen-specificity platform. Breadth was defined as the fraction of unique TCRs that were SARS-CoV-2-associated. Depth was defined as the fraction of total T cells that were SARS-CoV-2-associated. Using the MIRA data, each spike-specific TCR was mapped to the spike region that the TCR reacts to and placed in a CD4 or CD8 class. Log10-transformed breadth and depth values were compared by one-way ANOVA with Sidak's multiple comparisons tests. TCRdb provides this immuneACCESS table in a form limited to in-frame rearrangements. Some clones are lacking; in checked studies, under half of them reflect an unresolved V gene, and why the rest are absent is not known. V, J and clone size derive from that table, while D and trimming were established from the DNA sequence. The sample includes approximately 150,000 clones, with over 85% observed a single time. The ten largest clones capture more than 0.8% of the sample.

The starting material was peripheral blood, obtained on day 0 of MenACWY control vaccination. The clonotype originates from an adult in good health. Recombination joined TRBV6-6 with TRBJ2-3, and TRBD1 may be the D gene, going by 6 matching bases. The DNA sequence is as follows: TGTGCCAGCACTCGCCGACAGGATCGGACTAGCACAGATACGCAGTATTTT. Its protein product is CASTRRQDRTSTDTQYF.